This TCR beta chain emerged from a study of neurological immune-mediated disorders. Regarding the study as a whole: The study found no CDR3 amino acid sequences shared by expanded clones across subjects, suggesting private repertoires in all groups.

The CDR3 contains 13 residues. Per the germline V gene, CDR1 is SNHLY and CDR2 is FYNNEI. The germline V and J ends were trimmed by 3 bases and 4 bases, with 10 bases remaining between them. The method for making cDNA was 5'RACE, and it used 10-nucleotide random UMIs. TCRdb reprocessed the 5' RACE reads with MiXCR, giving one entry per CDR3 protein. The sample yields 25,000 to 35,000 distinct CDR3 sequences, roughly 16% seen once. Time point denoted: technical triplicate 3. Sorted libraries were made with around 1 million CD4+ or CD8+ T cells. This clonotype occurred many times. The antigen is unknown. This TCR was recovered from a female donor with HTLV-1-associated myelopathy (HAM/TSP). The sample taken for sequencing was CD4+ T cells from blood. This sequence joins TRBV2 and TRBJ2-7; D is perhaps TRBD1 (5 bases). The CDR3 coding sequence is TGTGCCAGCAGTGATTACAGGCCATACGAGCAGTACTTC. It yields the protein CASSDYRPYEQYF.